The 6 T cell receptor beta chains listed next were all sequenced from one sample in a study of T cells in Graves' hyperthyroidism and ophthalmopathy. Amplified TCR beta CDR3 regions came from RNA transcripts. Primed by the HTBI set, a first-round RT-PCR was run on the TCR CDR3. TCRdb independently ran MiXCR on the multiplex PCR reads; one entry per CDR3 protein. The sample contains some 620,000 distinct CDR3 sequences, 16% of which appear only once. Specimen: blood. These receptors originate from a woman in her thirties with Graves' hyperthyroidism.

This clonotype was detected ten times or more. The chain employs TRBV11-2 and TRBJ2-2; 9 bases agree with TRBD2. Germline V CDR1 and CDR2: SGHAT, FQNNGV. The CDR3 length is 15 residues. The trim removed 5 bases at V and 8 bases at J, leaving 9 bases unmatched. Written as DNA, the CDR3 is TGTGCCAGCAGCCCGATCTCAGCGGGAGGTGGGGAGCTGTTTTTT. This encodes CASSPISAGGGELFF.

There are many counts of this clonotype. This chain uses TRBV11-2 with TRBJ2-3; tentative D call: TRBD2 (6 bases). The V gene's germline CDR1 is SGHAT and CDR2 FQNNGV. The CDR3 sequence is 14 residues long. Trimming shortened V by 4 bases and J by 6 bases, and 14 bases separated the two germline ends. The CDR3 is CASSSLGAGDTQYF. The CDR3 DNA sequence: TGTGCCAGCAGCTCCCTGGGAGCGGGTGATACGCAGTATTTT.

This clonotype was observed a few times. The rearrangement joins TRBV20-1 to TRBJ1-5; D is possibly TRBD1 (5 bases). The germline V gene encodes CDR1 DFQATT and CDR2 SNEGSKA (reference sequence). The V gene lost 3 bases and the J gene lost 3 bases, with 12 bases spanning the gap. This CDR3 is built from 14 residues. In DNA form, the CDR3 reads TGCAGTGCTAGGACAGAATTGGTCAATCAGCCCCAGCATTTT. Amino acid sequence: CSARTELVNQPQHF.

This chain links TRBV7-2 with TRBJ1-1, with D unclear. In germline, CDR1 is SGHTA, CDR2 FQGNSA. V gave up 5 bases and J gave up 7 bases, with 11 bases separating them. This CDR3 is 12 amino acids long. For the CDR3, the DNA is TGTGCCAGCAGCCCCCATATCGATGAAGCTTTCTTT. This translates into CASSPHIDEAFF.

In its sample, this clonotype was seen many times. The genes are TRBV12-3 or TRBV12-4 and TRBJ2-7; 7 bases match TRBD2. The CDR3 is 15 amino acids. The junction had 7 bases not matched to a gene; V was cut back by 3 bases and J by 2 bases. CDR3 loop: CASSLRAGRAYEQYF. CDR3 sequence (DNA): TGTGCCAGCAGTTTGAGGGCAGGGAGGGCCTACGAGCAGTACTTC.

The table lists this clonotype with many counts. The DNA of the CDR3 is TGCAGTGCTAGCCGACCGGGACTGGAGCAGTTCTTC. Residues: CSASRPGLEQFF. The chain links TRBV20-1 to TRBJ2-1, with D tentatively TRBD2 (6 bases). This CDR3 region has 12 residues. V was cut by 3 bases and J by 10 bases, with 13 bases left in between. Germline-derived CDR1 and CDR2 are DFQATT and SNEGSKA (reference sequence).